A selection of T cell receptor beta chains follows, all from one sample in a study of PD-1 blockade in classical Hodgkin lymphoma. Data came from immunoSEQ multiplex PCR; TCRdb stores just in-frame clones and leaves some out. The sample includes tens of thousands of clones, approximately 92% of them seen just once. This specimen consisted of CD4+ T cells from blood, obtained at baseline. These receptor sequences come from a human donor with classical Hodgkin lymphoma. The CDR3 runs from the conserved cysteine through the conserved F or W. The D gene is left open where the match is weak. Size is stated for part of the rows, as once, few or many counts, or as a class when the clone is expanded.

TGTGCCAGCAGCTTAGGTCTCGGACGCGCGAACACTGAAGCTTTCTTT,CASSLGLGRANTEAFF,once,-,TRBV7-9,TRBJ1-1
TGTGCCAGCAGCCCTCCGTGGGCTTCAGGTGGAAACACCATATATTTT,CASSPPWASGGNTIYF,-,-,TRBV9,TRBJ1-3
TGCGCCAGCAGCTTGGGGACAGGGGTATACGAGCAGTACTTC,CASSLGTGVYEQYF,-,TRBD1,TRBV5-1,TRBJ2-7
TGTGCCAGCAGCCAAATGGAGGGGTCTAACTATGGCTACACCTTC,CASSQMEGSNYGYTF,few,-,TRBV4-2,TRBJ1-2
TGCGCCAGCAGCTTGGGTACATCCGGGGACGAGCAGTACTTC,CASSLGTSGDEQYF,-,-,TRBV5-1,TRBJ2-7
TGTGCCAGCAGGCAGGGGCACCCTGGAAACACCATATATTTT,CASRQGHPGNTIYF,-,-,TRBV6-1,TRBJ1-3
TGCGCCAGCAGCTTGAGGGACAGGCCTGGAAACACCATATATTTT,CASSLRDRPGNTIYF,-,TRBD1,TRBV5-1,TRBJ1-3
TGTGCCAGCAGTGAGTTTGGCGCAGATACGCAGTATTTT,CASSEFGADTQYF,-,-,TRBV25-1,TRBJ2-3
TGTGCCTGGAGTGTAATGGCTGTTCTAACCTACGGCTACACCTTC,CAWSVMAVLTYGYTF,-,-,TRBV30,TRBJ1-2
TGTGCCAGCAGTTTCCTCACCGCCGGGGAGCTGTTTTTT,CASSFLTAGELFF,-,-,TRBV27,TRBJ2-2
TGTGCCAGTAGTATAGGATACAGCTTGAACACTGAAGCTTTCTTT,CASSIGYSLNTEAFF,few,-,TRBV19,TRBJ1-1
TGTGCTAGTGGTTTGGTAGTCGGGACAGGGGGCTACGAGCAGTACTTC,CASGLVVGTGGYEQYF,once,TRBD1,TRBV12-5,TRBJ2-7
TGTGCCAGCAGTTACGAGACAGGGTCTCACTACGAGCAGTACTTC,CASSYETGSHYEQYF,-,TRBD1,TRBV6-5,TRBJ2-7
TGTGCCAGCAGCTCCAACAGGGGAGGATCCTACGAGCAGTACTTC,CASSSNRGGSYEQYF,-,-,TRBV5-6,TRBJ2-7
TGTGCCAGCAGCTTACGGGGCGTCGCCGGTGAGCAGTTCTTC,CASSLRGVAGEQFF,-,-,TRBV11-2,TRBJ2-1
TGTGCCTCCCGACTCCGGGCGGGTAATGAAAAACTGTTTTTT,CASRLRAGNEKLFF,-,-,TRBV6-1,TRBJ1-4
TGTGCCAGCAGTTTAAAAGGCGGGAGCAGACACGAGCAGTACTTC,CASSLKGGSRHEQYF,-,TRBD2,TRBV27,TRBJ2-7
TGTGCCAGCAGTCGACTAGGGGCTGCTGCAGATACGCAGTATTTT,CASSRLGAAADTQYF,-,-,TRBV2,TRBJ2-3
TGCGCAGCCGGGGGGACAGTCTACAATGAGCAGTTCTTC,CAAGGTVYNEQFF,-,-,TRBV10-2,TRBJ2-1
TGCGCCAGCAGCGTTGGACTAAACTACGAGCAGTACTTC,CASSVGLNYEQYF,-,-,TRBV5-1,TRBJ2-7
TGTGCCAGCAGTCTCCTCGGGACAGGGACAGATGGCTACACCTTC,CASSLLGTGTDGYTF,-,TRBD1,TRBV6-5,TRBJ1-2
TGCAGCGTTGCTCCCGCGGGAGGGCCGTCAGATACGCAGTATTTT,CSVAPAGGPSDTQYF,-,TRBD2,TRBV29-1,TRBJ2-3
TGTGCCAGCAGTTTGCCTAGCACTAATGAAAAACTGTTTTTT,CASSLPSTNEKLFF,-,-,TRBV27,TRBJ1-4
TGTGCCAGCAGGTGGGGGGAGACTGAAGCTTTCTTT,CASRWGETEAFF,-,-,TRBV4-2,TRBJ1-1
TGTGCCACCAGACCGGAGGCAGGGGGGATTTCGGGAGCTTTCTTT,CATRPEAGGISGAFF,-,TRBD1,TRBV15,TRBJ1-1
TGCGCCAGCAGCCCGTTAAGGGACAGGCTGAACACTGAAGCTTTCTTT,CASSPLRDRLNTEAFF,once,TRBD1,TRBV5-1,TRBJ1-1
TGTGCCAGCAGCTTAGCAGGCCACTTTGAATATTTT,CASSLAGHFEYF,-,-,TRBV7-9,TRBJ1-3
TGTGCCAGCACCCGTACGTACGAGCAGTACTTC,CASTRTYEQYF,once,-,TRBV28,TRBJ2-7
TGTGCCATCAGTGTTGGGGGGACTACCGGGGAGCTGTTTTTT,CAISVGGTTGELFF,-,-,TRBV10-3,TRBJ2-2
TGTGCCAGTAGTCCCCCTCCCGCCGGGCATCAGCCCCAGCATTTT,CASSPPPAGHQPQHF,once,-,TRBV19,TRBJ1-5
TGTGCCAGCTCTCTTGCGGGGGGCCTGAACACTGAAGCTTTCTTT,CASSLAGGLNTEAFF,-,-,TRBV18,TRBJ1-1
TGTGCCAGCAGCTTGACTAGCGGATTCCAAGAGACCCAGTACTTC,CASSLTSGFQETQYF,-,TRBD2,TRBV5-4,TRBJ2-5
TGTGCCAGCAGTTCCTGGACCTTGTCCAATGAAAAACTGTTTTTT,CASSSWTLSNEKLFF,-,-,TRBV27,TRBJ1-4
TGTGCCAGCAGTTTCCTCCCCCCGAGCGGGAGTAGGAATGAGCAGTTCTTC,CASSFLPPSGSRNEQFF,-,TRBD2,TRBV28,TRBJ2-1
TGTGCCAGCAGCTCCTTCGAAAACGGACTAGTGGAGACCCAGTACTTC,CASSSFENGLVETQYF,-,TRBD2,TRBV11-1,TRBJ2-5
TGTGCCAGCAGCCCGTCTAGCGGGGCCTACGAGCAGTACTTC,CASSPSSGAYEQYF,-,TRBD2,TRBV9,TRBJ2-7
TGTGCCGGAACACAGGGCGTCGGCACTGAAGCTTTCTTT,CAGTQGVGTEAFF,-,-,TRBV6-6,TRBJ1-1
TGCGCCAGCAGTCCGGGGGGACAAGGAGGCTGGAATACGCAGTATTTT,CASSPGGQGGWNTQYF,-,-,TRBV4-1,TRBJ2-3
TGTGCCAGCTCACCACAACCCCTCAGCGAGCAGTACTTC,CASSPQPLSEQYF,-,-,TRBV18,TRBJ2-7
TGCAGCGTGGCAGGGAGCGGAGGGGTAGGAAACACCATATATTTT,CSVAGSGGVGNTIYF,-,-,TRBV29-1,TRBJ1-3
TGTGCCTGGAGCAGGACAGGGGCCAACGTCCTGACTTTC,CAWSRTGANVLTF,-,-,TRBV30,TRBJ2-6
TGTGCCAGCAGTGTTGGGACACCTTATAATGAAAAACTGTTTTTT,CASSVGTPYNEKLFF,-,-,TRBV6-1,TRBJ1-4
TGTGCCAGCAGTGAGTTTGGAAACACCATATATTTT,CASSEFGNTIYF,few,-,TRBV2,TRBJ1-3
TGCGCCAGCAGCAATCGGGACGTAACGAGCTCCTACAATGAGCAGTTCTTC,CASSNRDVTSSYNEQFF,-,-,TRBV5-1,TRBJ2-1
TGTGCCAGCAGTTACTCCCCGCCAAACTCTGGAAACACCATATATTTT,CASSYSPPNSGNTIYF,-,-,TRBV6-5,TRBJ1-3